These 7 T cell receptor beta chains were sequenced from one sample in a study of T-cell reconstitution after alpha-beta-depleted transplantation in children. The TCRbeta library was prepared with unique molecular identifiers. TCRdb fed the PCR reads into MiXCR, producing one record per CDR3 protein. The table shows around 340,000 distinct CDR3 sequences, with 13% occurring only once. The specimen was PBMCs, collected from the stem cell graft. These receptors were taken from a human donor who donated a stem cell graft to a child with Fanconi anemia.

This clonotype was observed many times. The CDR3 nucleotides read TGCAGTGCTCGGGACTCCCTGAGCGACTACGAGCAGTACGTC. Translated, it gives CSARDSLSDYEQYV. The V and J genes are TRBV20-1 and TRBJ2-7; D is possibly TRBD2 (6 bases). Germline V gene lookup returns CDR1 DFQATT and CDR2 SNEGSKA (reference sequence). V lost 5 bases, J lost 3 bases, and 17 bases lay in between. CDR3 length: 14 amino acids.

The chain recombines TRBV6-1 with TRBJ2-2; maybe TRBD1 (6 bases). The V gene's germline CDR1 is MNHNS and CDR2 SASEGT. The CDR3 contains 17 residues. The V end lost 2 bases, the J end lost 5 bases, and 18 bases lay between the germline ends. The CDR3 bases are TGTGCCAGCAGTGAAAGTAGAACAGGGTATCGGACCGGGGAGCTGTTTTTT. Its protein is CASSESRTGYRTGELFF.

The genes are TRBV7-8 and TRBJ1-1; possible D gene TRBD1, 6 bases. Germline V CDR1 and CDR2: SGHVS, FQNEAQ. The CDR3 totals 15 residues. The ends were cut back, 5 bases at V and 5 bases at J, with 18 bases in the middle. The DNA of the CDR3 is TGTGCCAGCAGCCTAGGTTCGAACAGGGAGACTGAAGCTTTCTTT. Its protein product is CASSLGSNRETEAFF.

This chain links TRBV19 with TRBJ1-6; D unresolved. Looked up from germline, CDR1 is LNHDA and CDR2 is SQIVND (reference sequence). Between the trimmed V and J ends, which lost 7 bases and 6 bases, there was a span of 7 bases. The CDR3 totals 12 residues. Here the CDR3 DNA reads TGTGCCAGTAACAACGGTAATTCACCCCTCCACTTT. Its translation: CASNNGNSPLHF.

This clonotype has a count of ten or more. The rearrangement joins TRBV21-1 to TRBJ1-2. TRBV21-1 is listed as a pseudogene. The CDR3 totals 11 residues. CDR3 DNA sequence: TGTGCCAGCAGCAAAGCGGGTGGCCATCCCTTC. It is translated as CASSKAGGHPF.

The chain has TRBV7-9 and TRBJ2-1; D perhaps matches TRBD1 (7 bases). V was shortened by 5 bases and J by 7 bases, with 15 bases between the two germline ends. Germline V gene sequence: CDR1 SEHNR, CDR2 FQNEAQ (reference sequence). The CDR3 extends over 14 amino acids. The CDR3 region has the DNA TGTGCCAGCAGCAGGAACAGGGGAGGTAATGAGCAGTTCTTC. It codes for CASSRNRGGNEQFF. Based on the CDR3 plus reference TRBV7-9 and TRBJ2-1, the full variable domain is DTGVSQNPRHKITKRGQNVTFRCDPISEHNRLYWYRQTLGQGPEFLTYFQNEAQLEKSRLLSDRFSAERPKGSFSTLEIQRTEQGDSAMYLCASSRNRGGNEQFFGPGTRLTVL.

CDR3 DNA sequence: TGCAGTGCTAGCCGGGACAGGGATGCAGATACGCAGTATTTT. It translates to CSASRDRDADTQYF. The chain recombines TRBV20-1 with TRBJ2-3, with TRBD1 matching over 9 bases. Trimming took 3 bases from V and 4 from J; bases not matched to a gene: 5. The CDR3 runs to 14 residues. Germline CDR1 is DFQATT and CDR2 is SNEGSKA (reference sequence).